This T cell receptor beta chain came from a study of memory CD4+ T cells and cytomegalovirus serostatus. Study-level background: Of the healthy Belgian adults, fewer than 10 were CMV seropositive and about two dozen seronegative. The study, taken as a whole, reports: Suggested: most of the CMV-linked TCR signature lies in CD4+ memory cells. CD4+ memory repertoires contained 67 of 164 reported CMV TCRbeta sequences.

The sort gate was single viable CD3+CD4+CD8-CD45RO+ cells for memory CD4+ T cells. After thawing, CD4+ T cells were positively selected. The CDR3 is 13 residues long. Deletions cut 1 base from V and 13 bases from J, with 13 bases between. In germline, CDR1 is SGHVS, CDR2 FNYEAQ. TCRdb keeps only in-frame clones here, not all; method: immunoSEQ multiplex PCR. The table records about 62,000 clones, 75% to 80% of them present only once. In this sample, this clone turned up a few times. The antigen is undetermined. This receptor was taken from an adult in good health and CMV-seropositive. V gene TRBV7-6 combines with J gene TRBJ1-4; D is undetermined. Sequenced input: memory CD4+ T cells from blood. The DNA of the CDR3 is TGTGCCAGCAGCTTAGAGGTGGCAGGTCGACTGTTTTTT. It is translated as CASSLEVAGRLFF.